This T cell receptor (beta chain) was captured by sequencing in a study of identical twins. cDNA carried unique molecular identifiers, and a universal primer site was added by template switching. In TCRdb, the 5' RACE reads were re-called with MiXCR into one record per CDR3 protein. The table includes about 480,000 distinct CDR3 sequences, approximately 15% detected once. The data also belong to a second study, concerning yellow fever vaccine responses in identical twins.

The specimen was CD4+ T cells sorted from blood. The TCR originated in a young woman in good health.

CDR3 protein: CASSQPESQETQYF. Here the CDR3 DNA reads TGTGCCAGCAGCCAGCCCGAATCCCAAGAGACCCAGTACTTC. The chain recombines TRBV4-2 with TRBJ2-5; D is undetermined. Per germline, CDR1 LGHNA and CDR2 YNFKEQ. With 3 bases removed from V and 1 base from J, the gap between germline ends came to 9 bases. This CDR3 has 14 residues.